This TCR beta chain came from a study of CD8 T cells in Susac syndrome. Study-level information: When their blood was taken, patients with Susac syndrome were therapy-naive, taking corticosteroids, or taking intravenous immunoglobulin alone.

Germline values: CDR1 LGHDT, CDR2 YNNKEL (reference sequence). This CDR3 spans 15 amino acids. Germline trimming cut 4 bases from V and 7 bases from J; bases unmatched to any gene: 8. With random hexamers, roughly 0.45 to 1 ug RNA was reverse transcribed. Each CDR3 protein gets one entry after TCRdb re-called the immunoSEQ multiplex PCR reads with MiXCR. The sample records approximately 160,000 distinct CDR3 sequences, approximately 95% being singletons. Sequenced sample: CD4+ T cells from PBMCs. The origin of this receptor is a human donor with Susac syndrome. This chain uses TRBV3-1 with TRBJ2-1, with TRBD1 identical over 9 bases. The CDR3 sequence is CASSLGQGWWNEQFF. In DNA, the CDR3 is TGTGCCAGCAGCCTGGGACAGGGATGGTGGAATGAGCAGTTCTTC.